This T cell receptor (beta chain) stems from a study of chronic HIV infection and antiretroviral therapy. One entry per CDR3 protein, called by TCRdb with MiXCR from the 5' RACE reads. Of about 31,000 distinct CDR3 sequences listed, over 7.5% are singletons. This clonotype appeared a few times. CDR3 length equals 14 residues. Germline V gene lookup returns CDR1 SQVTM and CDR2 ANQGSEA. Between the trimmed V and J ends, which lost 6 bases and 2 bases, there was a span of 17 bases. Specimen: peripheral blood. This TCR came from an adult who had HIV and had not received antiretroviral therapy, or was an uninfected healthy control (not recorded which). The V gene is TRBV29-1, the J gene TRBJ2-7, with a weak D call TRBD1 (6 bases). CDR3 sequence: CSVTGKGRAYEQYF. In nucleotides, the CDR3 is TGCAGCGTCACAGGGAAGGGACGGGCCTACGAGCAGTACTTC.